This T cell receptor beta chain appears in the sequencing data of a study of memory CD4+ T cells and cytomegalovirus serostatus. Background on the study: This sample comes from healthy Belgian adults, roughly 9 CMV seropositive, approximately 22 seronegative.

Per the original methods: Out-of-frame sequences were removed, leaving 2,204,828 distinct TCRbeta sequences. Method: immunoSEQ multiplex PCR; TCRdb's copy keeps in-frame clones and lacks some. That table is the source of V, J and clone size, and D and trimming were worked out from the DNA. The sample records 45,000 to 65,000 clones, around 88% being singletons. The sort gate was single viable CD3+CD4+CD8-CD45RO+ cells for memory CD4+ T cells. Trimming removed 5 bases from V and 3 bases from J, with 8 bases in between. CDR1 is SGHVS, CDR2 FQNEAQ, per germline. This CDR3 comprises 12 residues. The specimen was memory CD4+ T cells from blood. This TCR derives from an adult in good health and CMV-seropositive. The genes are TRBV7-8 and TRBJ2-7; tentative D call: TRBD1 (6 bases). The CDR3 nucleotides are TGTGCCAGCAGCCAGGACAGCTACGAGCAGTACTTC. This translates into CASSQDSYEQYF. The variable domain in full, with the rest retrieved from reference TRBV7-8 and TRBJ2-7, is GAGVSQSPRYKVAKRGQDVALRCDPISGHVSLFWYQQALGQGPEFLTYFQNEAQLDKSGLPSDRFFAERPEGSVSTLKIQRTQQEDSAVYLCASSQDSYEQYFGPGTRLTVT.